The rows below give T cell receptor beta chains drawn from one sample of a study of T cells in Graves' hyperthyroidism and ophthalmopathy. One entry per CDR3 protein, called by TCRdb with MiXCR from the multiplex PCR reads. The sample includes about 570,000 distinct CDR3 sequences, approximately 44% of them seen just once. Specimen: peripheral blood or thyroid tissue (not recorded which). The receptors stem from an adult woman with Graves' disease, either hyperthyroidism or ophthalmopathy (not recorded which). Each CDR3 is given with its conserved first and last residue. The order of the fields is V gene, D gene, clone size, J gene, CDR3 protein, CDR3 DNA. D genes are given only for firm matches. Only part of the rows carry a size: once, few, many, or a class if the clone is expanded.

v_gene: TRBV7-8; d_gene: TRBD1; abundance: few; j_gene: TRBJ1-4; CDR3aa: CASSHGQGNEKLFF; CDR3nt: TGTGCCAGCAGCCACGGACAGGGGAATGAAAAACTGTTTTTT
v_gene: TRBV7-3; d_gene: TRBD2; abundance: few; j_gene: TRBJ2-7; CDR3aa: CASSIAGGPYEQYF; CDR3nt: TGTGCCAGCAGCATAGCGGGAGGGCCTTACGAGCAGTACTTC
v_gene: TRBV6-6; d_gene: -; abundance: many; j_gene: TRBJ1-5; CDR3aa: CASRGMMGSNQPQHF; CDR3nt: TGTGCCAGCAGAGGGATGATGGGCAGCAATCAGCCCCAGCATTTT
v_gene: TRBV2; d_gene: -; abundance: -; j_gene: TRBJ2-7; CDR3aa: CASSPHYGQYF; CDR3nt: TGTGCCAGCAGTCCCCACTACGGGCAGTACTTC
v_gene: TRBV7-3; d_gene: TRBD1; abundance: -; j_gene: TRBJ1-2; CDR3aa: CAGGTGGAFFYGYTF; CDR3nt: TGTGCCGGAGGGACAGGGGGCGCATTTTTCTATGGCTACACCTTC
v_gene: TRBV7-9; d_gene: -; abundance: many; j_gene: TRBJ1-6; CDR3aa: CASSLGTTWEPLHF; CDR3nt: TGTGCCAGCAGCCTAGGCACGACGTGGGAGCCCCTCCACTTT
v_gene: TRBV10-3; d_gene: TRBD2; abundance: -; j_gene: TRBJ2-7; CDR3aa: CAISAKGLTGGDYEQYF; CDR3nt: TGTGCCATCAGTGCTAAGGGACTAACGGGAGGTGACTACGAGCAGTACTTC
v_gene: TRBV10-3; d_gene: TRBD1; abundance: -; j_gene: TRBJ1-1; CDR3aa: CAIGQAGRGYAFF; CDR3nt: TGTGCCATCGGACAGGCGGGCAGGGGGTATGCTTTCTTT
v_gene: TRBV7-9; d_gene: TRBD1; abundance: many; j_gene: TRBJ2-7; CDR3aa: CASSFSGTGRHEQYF; CDR3nt: TGTGCCAGCAGCTTTTCCGGGACAGGGAGACACGAGCAGTACTTC
v_gene: TRBV4-1; d_gene: -; abundance: many; j_gene: TRBJ1-5; CDR3aa: CASSPSRLGNQPQHF; CDR3nt: TGCGCCAGCAGCCCCTCGCGGCTGGGCAATCAGCCCCAGCATTTT
v_gene: TRBV7-2; d_gene: -; abundance: -; j_gene: TRBJ1-1; CDR3aa: CACAGVAGGEAFF; CDR3nt: TGTGCCTGCGCGGGAGTAGCGGGGGGTGAAGCTTTCTTT
v_gene: TRBV4-1; d_gene: -; abundance: many; j_gene: TRBJ1-6; CDR3aa: CASSQREVYSYNSPLHF; CDR3nt: TGCGCCAGCAGCCAGAGGGAAGTTTACTCCTATAATTCACCCCTCCACTTT
v_gene: TRBV7-9; d_gene: TRBD1; abundance: -; j_gene: TRBJ1-1; CDR3aa: CASTTQGTGGTYTEAFF; CDR3nt: TGTGCCAGCACGACACAGGGGACAGGGGGAACGTACACTGAAGCTTTCTTT
v_gene: TRBV20-1; d_gene: -; abundance: few; j_gene: TRBJ1-6; CDR3aa: CSARAGEHSPLHF; CDR3nt: TGCAGTGCTAGGGCGGGAGAGCATTCACCCCTCCACTTT
v_gene: TRBV2; d_gene: -; abundance: few; j_gene: TRBJ1-5; CDR3aa: CASSWDENQPQHF; CDR3nt: TGTGCCAGTAGCTGGGACGAAAATCAGCCCCAGCATTTT
v_gene: TRBV27; d_gene: -; abundance: many; j_gene: TRBJ1-2; CDR3aa: CASSLPSGDGYTF; CDR3nt: TGTGCCAGCAGTTTACCCTCAGGGGACGGCTACACCTTC
v_gene: TRBV29-1; d_gene: TRBD1; abundance: -; j_gene: TRBJ1-2; CDR3aa: CSVGTGAGYTF; CDR3nt: TGCAGCGTAGGGACAGGGGCTGGCTACACCTTC
v_gene: TRBV7-2; d_gene: -; abundance: few; j_gene: TRBJ2-7; CDR3aa: CASSPKDGTYEQYF; CDR3nt: TGTGCCAGCAGTCCAAAAGACGGGACCTACGAGCAGTACTTC
v_gene: TRBV12-3/TRBV12-4; d_gene: TRBD1; abundance: many; j_gene: TRBJ1-6; CDR3aa: CASRAGTGLNSPLHF; CDR3nt: TGTGCCAGCAGGGCCGGGACAGGTCTTAATTCACCCCTCCACTTT
v_gene: TRBV11-2; d_gene: -; abundance: many; j_gene: TRBJ1-1; CDR3aa: CASTSVAGQNTEAFF; CDR3nt: TGTGCCAGCACCTCAGTCGCGGGGCAGAACACTGAAGCTTTCTTT
v_gene: TRBV20-1; d_gene: TRBD2; abundance: -; j_gene: TRBJ2-5; CDR3aa: CSAGPLQGLAGETQYF; CDR3nt: TGCAGTGCTGGGCCTTTACAGGGACTAGCGGGAGAGACCCAGTACTTC
v_gene: TRBV15; d_gene: -; abundance: -; j_gene: TRBJ1-3; CDR3aa: CATSREGRNTIYF; CDR3nt: TGTGCCACCAGCAGAGAAGGACGAAACACCATATATTTT
v_gene: TRBV25-1; d_gene: TRBD1; abundance: many; j_gene: TRBJ1-5; CDR3aa: CASSQTGGSPQHF; CDR3nt: TGTGCCAGCAGTCAGACAGGGGGATCGCCCCAGCATTTT
v_gene: TRBV10-3; d_gene: TRBD1; abundance: -; j_gene: TRBJ1-5; CDR3aa: CATDHGDSQDQPQHF; CDR3nt: TGTGCCACCGACCACGGGGACAGCCAAGATCAGCCCCAGCATTTT
v_gene: TRBV11-1; d_gene: TRBD2; abundance: -; j_gene: TRBJ2-7; CDR3aa: CASSPPLQVAGAASYEQYF; CDR3nt: TGTGCCAGCAGCCCTCCTCTCCAGGTAGCGGGAGCTGCCTCCTACGAGCAGTACTTC
v_gene: TRBV2; d_gene: TRBD1; abundance: few; j_gene: TRBJ2-7; CDR3aa: CASSSGRDSSYEQYF; CDR3nt: TGTGCCAGCAGCTCTGGCCGGGACAGCTCCTACGAGCAGTACTTC
v_gene: TRBV7-8; d_gene: -; abundance: many; j_gene: TRBJ2-7; CDR3aa: CASSLVAREGYEQYF; CDR3nt: TGTGCCAGCAGCTTAGTTGCCAGGGAAGGATACGAGCAGTACTTC
v_gene: TRBV20-1; d_gene: -; abundance: -; j_gene: TRBJ2-5; CDR3aa: CSAIGLAREQETQYF; CDR3nt: TGCAGTGCTATTGGGTTAGCGAGGGAGCAAGAGACCCAGTACTTC
v_gene: TRBV20-1; d_gene: -; abundance: -; j_gene: TRBJ2-5; CDR3aa: CSARRGSSNQPQYF; CDR3nt: TGCAGTGCTAGAAGGGGGTCGAGCAATCAGCCCCAGTACTTC
v_gene: TRBV20-1; d_gene: -; abundance: -; j_gene: TRBJ1-4; CDR3aa: CSGTQGKDNEKLFF; CDR3nt: TGCAGTGGAACACAGGGCAAGGATAATGAAAAACTGTTTTTT
v_gene: TRBV10-3; d_gene: TRBD1; abundance: -; j_gene: TRBJ1-1; CDR3aa: CAISHRGQNTEAFF; CDR3nt: TGTGCCATCAGCCACAGGGGACAGAACACTGAAGCTTTCTTT
v_gene: TRBV5-6; d_gene: -; abundance: few; j_gene: TRBJ2-7; CDR3aa: CASSYVADRYEQYF; CDR3nt: TGTGCCAGCAGCTACGTAGCGGATCGCTACGAGCAGTACTTC
v_gene: TRBV7-8; d_gene: -; abundance: -; j_gene: TRBJ2-5; CDR3aa: CASTQRGGNGYTFGLAEETQYF; CDR3nt: -
v_gene: TRBV18; d_gene: -; abundance: -; j_gene: TRBJ1-1; CDR3aa: CASSPNTRVFEAFF; CDR3nt: TGTGCCAGCTCACCAAACACGAGAGTTTTTGAAGCTTTCTTT
v_gene: TRBV6-6; d_gene: -; abundance: many; j_gene: TRBJ2-7; CDR3aa: CASCRGRGGVNEQYF; CDR3nt: TGTGCCAGCTGCCGGGGAAGGGGAGGAGTTAACGAGCAGTACTTC
v_gene: TRBV20-1; d_gene: TRBD2; abundance: many; j_gene: TRBJ2-2; CDR3aa: CSAPTSGRASTGELFF; CDR3nt: TGCAGTGCTCCGACTAGCGGGAGGGCCAGCACCGGGGAGCTGTTTTTT
v_gene: TRBV10-3; d_gene: -; abundance: many; j_gene: TRBJ2-5; CDR3aa: CAITSEYGGETQYF; CDR3nt: TGTGCCATCACCTCAGAATACGGGGGAGAGACCCAGTACTTC
v_gene: TRBV2; d_gene: -; abundance: few; j_gene: TRBJ1-5; CDR3aa: CASSEALAVVPQHF; CDR3nt: TGTGCCAGCAGTGAAGCGCTCGCCGTTGTGCCCCAGCATTTT
v_gene: TRBV2; d_gene: -; abundance: -; j_gene: TRBJ1-4; CDR3aa: CASTLTQEKLFF; CDR3nt: TGTGCCAGCACCCTGACCCAGGAAAAACTGTTTTTT
v_gene: TRBV25-1; d_gene: TRBD1; abundance: -; j_gene: TRBJ1-2; CDR3aa: CASSDETGIGYTF; CDR3nt: TGTGCCAGCAGTGATGAGACAGGGATTGGCTACACCTTC
v_gene: TRBV28; d_gene: -; abundance: few; j_gene: TRBJ2-7; CDR3aa: CASSSQLDEQYF; CDR3nt: TGTGCCAGCAGTTCTCAGTTGGACGAGCAGTACTTC
v_gene: TRBV20-1; d_gene: TRBD2; abundance: many; j_gene: TRBJ2-5; CDR3aa: CSARGGLALRQETQYF; CDR3nt: TGCAGTGCTAGAGGGGGACTAGCACTACGTCAAGAGACCCAGTACTTC
v_gene: TRBV30; d_gene: TRBD2; abundance: few; j_gene: TRBJ2-7; CDR3aa: CAWTGLAAYEQYF; CDR3nt: TGTGCCTGGACGGGACTAGCGGCCTACGAGCAGTACTTC